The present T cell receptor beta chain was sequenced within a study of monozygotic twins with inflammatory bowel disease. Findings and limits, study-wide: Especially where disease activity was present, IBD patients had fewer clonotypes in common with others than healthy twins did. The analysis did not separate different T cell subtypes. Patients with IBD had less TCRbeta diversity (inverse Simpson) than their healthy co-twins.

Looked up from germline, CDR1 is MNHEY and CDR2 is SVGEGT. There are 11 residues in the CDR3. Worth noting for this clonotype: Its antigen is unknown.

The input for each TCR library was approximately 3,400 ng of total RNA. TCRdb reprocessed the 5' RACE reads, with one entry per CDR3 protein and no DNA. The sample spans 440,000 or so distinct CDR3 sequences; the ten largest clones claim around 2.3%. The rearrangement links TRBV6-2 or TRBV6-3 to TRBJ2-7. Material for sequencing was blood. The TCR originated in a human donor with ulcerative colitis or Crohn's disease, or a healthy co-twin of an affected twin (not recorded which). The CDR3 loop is CASRIAYEQYF.